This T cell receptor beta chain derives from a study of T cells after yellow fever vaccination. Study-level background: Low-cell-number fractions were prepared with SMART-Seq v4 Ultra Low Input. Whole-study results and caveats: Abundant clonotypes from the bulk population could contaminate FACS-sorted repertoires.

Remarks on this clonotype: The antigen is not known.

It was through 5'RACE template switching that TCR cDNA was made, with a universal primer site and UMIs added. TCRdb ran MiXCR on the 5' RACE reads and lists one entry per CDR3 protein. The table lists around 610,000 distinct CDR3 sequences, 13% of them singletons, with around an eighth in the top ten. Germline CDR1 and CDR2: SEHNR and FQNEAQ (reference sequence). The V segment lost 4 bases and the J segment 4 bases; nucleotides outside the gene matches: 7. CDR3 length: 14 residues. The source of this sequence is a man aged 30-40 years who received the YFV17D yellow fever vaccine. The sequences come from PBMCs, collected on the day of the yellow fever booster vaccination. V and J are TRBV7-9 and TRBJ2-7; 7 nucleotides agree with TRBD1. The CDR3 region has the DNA TGTGCCAGCAGCTCCGACAGGGTTAGTTACGAGCAGTACTTC. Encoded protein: CASSSDRVSYEQYF.